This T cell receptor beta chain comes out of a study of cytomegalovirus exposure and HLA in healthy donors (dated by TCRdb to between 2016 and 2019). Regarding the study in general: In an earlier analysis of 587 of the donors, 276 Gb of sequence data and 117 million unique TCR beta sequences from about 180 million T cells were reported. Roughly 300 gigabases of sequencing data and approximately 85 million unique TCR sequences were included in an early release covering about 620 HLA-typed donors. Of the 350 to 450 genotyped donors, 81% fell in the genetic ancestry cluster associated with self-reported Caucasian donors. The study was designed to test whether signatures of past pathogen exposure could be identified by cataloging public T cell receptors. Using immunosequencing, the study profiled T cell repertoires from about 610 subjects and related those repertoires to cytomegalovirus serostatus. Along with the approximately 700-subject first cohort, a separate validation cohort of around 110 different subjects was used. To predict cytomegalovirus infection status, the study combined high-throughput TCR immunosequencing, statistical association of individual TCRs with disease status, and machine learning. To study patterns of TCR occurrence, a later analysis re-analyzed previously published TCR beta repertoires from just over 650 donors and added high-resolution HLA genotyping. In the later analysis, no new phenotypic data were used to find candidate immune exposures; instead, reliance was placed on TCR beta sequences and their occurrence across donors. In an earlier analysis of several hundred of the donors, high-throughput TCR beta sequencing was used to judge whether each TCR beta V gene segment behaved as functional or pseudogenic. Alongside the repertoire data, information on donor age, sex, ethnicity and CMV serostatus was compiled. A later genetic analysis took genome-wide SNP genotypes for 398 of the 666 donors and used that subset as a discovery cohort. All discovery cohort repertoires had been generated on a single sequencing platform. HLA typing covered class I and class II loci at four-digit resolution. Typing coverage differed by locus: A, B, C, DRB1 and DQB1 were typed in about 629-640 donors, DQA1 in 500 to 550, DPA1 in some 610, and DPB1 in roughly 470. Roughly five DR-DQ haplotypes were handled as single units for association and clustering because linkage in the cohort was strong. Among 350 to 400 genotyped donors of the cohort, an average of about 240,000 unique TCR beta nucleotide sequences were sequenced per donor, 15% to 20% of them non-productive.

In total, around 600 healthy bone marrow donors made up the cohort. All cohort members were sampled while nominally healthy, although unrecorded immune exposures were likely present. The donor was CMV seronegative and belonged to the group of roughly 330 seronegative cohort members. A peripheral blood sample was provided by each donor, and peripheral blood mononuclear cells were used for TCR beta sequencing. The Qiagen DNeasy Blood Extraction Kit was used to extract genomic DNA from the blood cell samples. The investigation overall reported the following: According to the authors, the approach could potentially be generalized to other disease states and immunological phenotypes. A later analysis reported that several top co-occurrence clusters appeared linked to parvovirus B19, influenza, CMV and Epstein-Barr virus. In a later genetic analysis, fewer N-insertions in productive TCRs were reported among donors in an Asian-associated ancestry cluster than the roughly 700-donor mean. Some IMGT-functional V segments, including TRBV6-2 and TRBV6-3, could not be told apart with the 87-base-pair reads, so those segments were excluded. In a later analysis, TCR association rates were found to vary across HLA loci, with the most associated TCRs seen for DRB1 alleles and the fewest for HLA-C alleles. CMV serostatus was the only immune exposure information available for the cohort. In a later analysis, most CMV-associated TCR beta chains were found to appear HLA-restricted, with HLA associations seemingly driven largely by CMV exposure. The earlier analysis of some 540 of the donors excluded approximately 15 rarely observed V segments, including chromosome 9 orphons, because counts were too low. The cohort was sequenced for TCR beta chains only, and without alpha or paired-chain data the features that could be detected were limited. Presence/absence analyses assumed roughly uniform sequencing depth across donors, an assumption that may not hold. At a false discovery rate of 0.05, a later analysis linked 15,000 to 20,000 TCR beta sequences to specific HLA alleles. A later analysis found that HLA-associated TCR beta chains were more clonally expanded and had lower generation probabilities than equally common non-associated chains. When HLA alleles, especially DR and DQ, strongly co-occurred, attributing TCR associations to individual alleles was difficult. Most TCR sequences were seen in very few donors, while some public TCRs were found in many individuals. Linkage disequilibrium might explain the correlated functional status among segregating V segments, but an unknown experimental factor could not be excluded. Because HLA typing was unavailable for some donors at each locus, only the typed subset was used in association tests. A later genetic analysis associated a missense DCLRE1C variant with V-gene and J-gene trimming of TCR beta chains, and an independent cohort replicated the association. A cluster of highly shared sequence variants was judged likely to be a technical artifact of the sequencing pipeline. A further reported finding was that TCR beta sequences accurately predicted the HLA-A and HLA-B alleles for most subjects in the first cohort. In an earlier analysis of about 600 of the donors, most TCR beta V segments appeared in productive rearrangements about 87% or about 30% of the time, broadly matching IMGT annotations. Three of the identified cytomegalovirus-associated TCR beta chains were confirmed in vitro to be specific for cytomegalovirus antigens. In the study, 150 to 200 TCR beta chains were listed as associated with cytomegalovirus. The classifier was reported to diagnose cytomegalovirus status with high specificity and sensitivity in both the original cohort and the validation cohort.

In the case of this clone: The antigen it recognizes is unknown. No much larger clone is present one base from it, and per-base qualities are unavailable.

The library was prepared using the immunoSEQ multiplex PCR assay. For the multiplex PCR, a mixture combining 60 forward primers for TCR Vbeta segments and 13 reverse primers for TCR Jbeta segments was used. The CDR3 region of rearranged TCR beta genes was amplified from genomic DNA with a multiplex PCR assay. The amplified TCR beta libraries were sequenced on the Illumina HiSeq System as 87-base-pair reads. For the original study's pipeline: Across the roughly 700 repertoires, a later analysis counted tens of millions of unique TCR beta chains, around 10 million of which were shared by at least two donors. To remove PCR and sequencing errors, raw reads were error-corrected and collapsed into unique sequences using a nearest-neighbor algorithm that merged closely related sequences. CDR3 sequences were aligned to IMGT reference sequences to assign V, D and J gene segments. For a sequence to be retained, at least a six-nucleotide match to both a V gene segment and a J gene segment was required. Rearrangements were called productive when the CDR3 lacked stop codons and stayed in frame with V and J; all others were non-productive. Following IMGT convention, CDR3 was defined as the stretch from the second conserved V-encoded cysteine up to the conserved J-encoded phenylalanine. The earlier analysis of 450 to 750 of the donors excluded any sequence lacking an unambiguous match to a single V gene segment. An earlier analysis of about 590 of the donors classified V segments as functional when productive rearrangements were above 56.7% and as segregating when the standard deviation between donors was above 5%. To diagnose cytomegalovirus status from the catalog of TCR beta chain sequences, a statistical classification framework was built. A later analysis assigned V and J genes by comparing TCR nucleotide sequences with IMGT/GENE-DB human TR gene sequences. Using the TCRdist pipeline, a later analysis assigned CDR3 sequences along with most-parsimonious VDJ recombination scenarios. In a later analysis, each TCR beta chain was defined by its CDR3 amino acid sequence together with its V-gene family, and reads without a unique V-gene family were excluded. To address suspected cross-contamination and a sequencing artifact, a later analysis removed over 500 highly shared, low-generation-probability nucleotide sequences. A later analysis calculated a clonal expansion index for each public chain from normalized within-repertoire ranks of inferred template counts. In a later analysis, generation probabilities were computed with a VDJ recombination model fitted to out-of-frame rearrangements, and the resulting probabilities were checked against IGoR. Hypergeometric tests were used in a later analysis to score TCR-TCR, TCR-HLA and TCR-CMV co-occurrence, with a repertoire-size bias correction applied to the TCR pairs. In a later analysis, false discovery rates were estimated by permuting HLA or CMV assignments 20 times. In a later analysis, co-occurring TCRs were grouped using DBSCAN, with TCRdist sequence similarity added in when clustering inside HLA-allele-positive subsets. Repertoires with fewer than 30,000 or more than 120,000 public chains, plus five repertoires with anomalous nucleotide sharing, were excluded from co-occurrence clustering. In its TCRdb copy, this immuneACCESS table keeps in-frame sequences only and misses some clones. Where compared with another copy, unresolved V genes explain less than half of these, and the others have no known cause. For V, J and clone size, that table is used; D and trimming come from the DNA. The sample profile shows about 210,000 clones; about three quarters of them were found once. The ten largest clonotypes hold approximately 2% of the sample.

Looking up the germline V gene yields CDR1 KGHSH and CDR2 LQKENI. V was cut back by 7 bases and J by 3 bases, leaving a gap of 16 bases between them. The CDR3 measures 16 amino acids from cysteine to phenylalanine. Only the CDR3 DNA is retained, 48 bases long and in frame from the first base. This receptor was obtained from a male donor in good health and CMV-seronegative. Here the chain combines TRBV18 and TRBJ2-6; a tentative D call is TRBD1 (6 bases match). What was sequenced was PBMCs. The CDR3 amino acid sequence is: CASLTSGVGGANVLTF. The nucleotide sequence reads TGTGCCAGCTTGACCTCAGGGGTCGGTGGGGCCAACGTCCTGACTTTC.